Below are 20 T cell receptor beta chains sequenced from a single sample in a study of blood T cell repertoires in COVID-19. Data came from immunoSEQ multiplex PCR; TCRdb stores just in-frame clones and leaves some out. The sample has fewer than 150,000 clones, about four fifths seen once; the top ten hold around 20%. Sequencing was done on a sample of peripheral blood. The receptors originated from an elderly man with acute or convalescent COVID-19.

This chain connects TRBV7-3 to TRBJ2-1; TRBD2 agrees at 10 bases. Germline CDR1 is SGHTA and CDR2 is FQGTGA. Germline trimming cut 4 bases from V and 2 bases from J; bases unmatched to any gene: 2. This CDR3 is built from 15 residues. The CDR3 protein is CASSSTSGTYNEQFF. The CDR3 DNA follows: TGTGCCAGCAGCTCCACTAGCGGGACCTACAATGAGCAGTTCTTC. The full variable domain, with the rest looked up from reference TRBV7-3 and TRBJ2-1, is GAGVSQTPSNKVTEKGKYVELRCDPISGHTALYWYRQSLGQGPEFLIYFQGTGAADDSGLPNDRFFAVRPEGSVSTLKIQRTERGDSAVYLCASSSTSGTYNEQFFGPGTRLTVL.

The genes are TRBV27 and TRBJ2-2, with TRBD2 matching over 11 bases. Germline values: CDR1 MNHEY, CDR2 SMNVEV (reference sequence). The length of the CDR3 is 17 residues. Losses at the gene ends were 6 bases for V and 7 bases for J; bases not matched to a gene: 13. The DNA for the CDR3 is TGTGCCAGCAGCGGACTAGCGGGTTCGTTGAACGTCGGGGAGCTGTTTTTT. Amino acids: CASSGLAGSLNVGELFF.

The sample holds a few counts of this clone. The chain employs TRBV5-1 and TRBJ2-2, with D uncertain. The germline V and J ends were trimmed by 2 bases and 0 bases, with 8 bases remaining between them. Germline V gives CDR1 SGHRS, CDR2 YFSETQ. The CDR3 is 15 amino acids. CDR3 loop: CASSLAPPNTGELFF. CDR3 sequence (DNA): TGCGCCAGCAGCTTAGCCCCACCGAACACCGGGGAGCTGTTTTTT.

This clone appeared a single time. The chain recombines TRBV5-4 with TRBJ2-3, with TRBD1 identical over 8 bases. The CDR3 has 16 residues. Trimming removed 4 bases from V and 4 bases from J; junction bases left unmatched: 11. Germline CDR1 is SGHNT and CDR2 is YYREEE (reference sequence). Here the CDR3 reads CASSLRDPGGADTQYF. In DNA form, the CDR3 reads TGTGCCAGCAGCCTCCGGGACCCAGGGGGCGCAGATACGCAGTATTTT.

The J gene is TRBJ2-7, the V gene TRBV7-6; D perhaps matches TRBD2 (6 bases). The CDR3 runs 13 residues. Trimming took 5 bases from V and 6 from J, leaving 14 bases between them. Germline CDR1 reads SGHVS; CDR2 reads FNYEAQ. CDR3 nucleotides: TGTGCCAGCAGCATATACGGGGGTCTCGAGCAGTACTTC. Protein sequence: CASSIYGGLEQYF.

The chain uses TRBV11-2 and TRBJ2-7; 9 bases line up with TRBD1. The CDR3 has 15 residues. The germline V gene has CDR1 SGHAT and CDR2 FQNNGV. Trimming removed 3 bases from V and 3 bases from J; junction bases left unmatched: 6. The CDR3 loop is CASSFSGTGLYEQYF. CDR3 DNA: TGTGCCAGCAGCTTTTCCGGGACAGGGCTCTACGAGCAGTACTTC.

This chain links TRBV4-2 with TRBJ2-7; 9 nucleotides match TRBD1. CDR1 LGHNA and CDR2 YNFKEQ come from the germline V gene. V gave up 3 bases and J gave up 4 bases; unmatched junction bases: 4. The CDR3 has 14 amino acids. The chain's CDR3 is CASSQGQGNYEQYF. CDR3 in DNA: TGTGCCAGCAGCCAGGGACAGGGTAATTACGAGCAGTACTTC.

The chain recombines TRBV30 with TRBJ2-3; 10 nucleotides align to TRBD2. V lost 6 bases and J lost 0; bases outside the gene matches: 3. From germline, CDR1 is GTSNPN and CDR2 SVGIG (reference sequence). CDR3 length: 14 residues. CDR3 residues: CACRAGGSTDTQYF. CDR3 bases: TGTGCCTGCCGAGCGGGGGGGAGCACAGATACGCAGTATTTT.

The chain couples TRBV7-9 to TRBJ1-1; tentatively, D is TRBD1 (5 bases). The ends were cut back, 5 bases at V and 2 bases at J, with 18 bases in the middle. Per the germline V gene, CDR1 is SEHNR and CDR2 is FQNEAQ (reference sequence). CDR3 length equals 16 residues. CDR3: CASSLPEFGTNTEAFF. In DNA, the CDR3 is TGTGCCAGCAGCCTGCCCGAGTTTGGGACTAACACTGAAGCTTTCTTT.

The J gene is TRBJ1-2, the V gene TRBV27, with TRBD1 matching 11 bases. In germline, CDR1 is MNHEY, CDR2 SMNVEV (reference sequence). J gave up 4 bases and V 6 bases, and 7 bases lay outside the gene matches. CDR3 length: 15 amino acids. The CDR3 DNA follows: TGTGCCAGCAGCCTCGGACAGGGGGCTAGCTATGGCTACACCTTC. Amino acids: CASSLGQGASYGYTF.

The V gene is TRBV3-1 (or the pseudogene TRBV3-2), the J gene TRBJ1-4, with TRBD1 as a possible D gene (6 bases). CDR1 and CDR2 (germline): LGHDT, YNNKEL (reference sequence). V was clipped by 0 bases and J by 13 bases, with 9 bases between them. This CDR3 comprises 12 residues. The CDR3 DNA sequence: TGTGCCAGCAGCCAAGATTTACAGGGACTGTTTTTT. Its protein product is CASSQDLQGLFF.

CDR3 loop: CASSLVGNTEAFF. The CDR3, as DNA: TGTGCCAGCAGCTTAGTCGGGAACACTGAAGCTTTCTTT. This chain connects TRBV11-3 to TRBJ1-1, with D uncertain. Per germline, CDR1 SGHNT and CDR2 YENEEA. V was shortened by 1 base and J by 1 base, with 4 bases between the two germline ends. The CDR3 contains 13 residues.

This rearrangement joins TRBV5-5 to TRBJ1-2, with D tentatively TRBD1 (6 bases). Germline V gene data show CDR1 as SGHKS and CDR2 as YYEKEE (reference sequence). There are 15 residues in the CDR3. The V end was cut by 1 base, the J end by 3 bases, with 13 bases between. The CDR3 DNA follows: TGTGCCAGCAGCTTGTCGCCAGGGGAGCACTATGGCTACACCTTC. Translating it yields CASSLSPGEHYGYTF.

The chain carries TRBV3-1 (or the pseudogene TRBV3-2) and TRBJ2-1; 9 bases line up with TRBD1. V lost 3 bases and J lost 9; bases outside the gene matches: 12. The V gene's germline CDR1 is LGHDT and CDR2 YNNKEL (reference sequence). The CDR3 is 16 residues long. CDR3 DNA: TGTGCCAGCAGCCAGAATAGGGGACAGGGTCAGGGTGAGCAGTTCTTC. Its translation is CASSQNRGQGQGEQFF.

The V and J genes are TRBV6-1 and TRBJ1-6, with TRBD1 identical over 7 bases. The CDR3 contains 18 residues. The trim removed 0 bases at V and 1 base at J, leaving 6 bases unmatched. Germline loops: CDR1 MNHNS, CDR2 SASEGT. The CDR3 DNA sequence: TGTGCCAGCAGTGAAGCATCAGGGGGTGTGTCCTATAATTCACCCCTCCACTTT. It encodes CASSEASGGVSYNSPLHF.

This clone appeared a few times. The rearrangement joins TRBV2 to TRBJ1-2; 7 bases line up with TRBD1. The germline gives CDR1 SNHLY, CDR2 FYNNEI. The CDR3 is 14 amino acids. Trimming at V came to 1 base and at J to 6 bases, leaving 5 bases not matched to a gene. CDR3 amino acids: CASSEDGRGNGYTF. The CDR3 DNA sequence: TGTGCCAGCAGTGAAGACGGCAGGGGGAATGGCTACACCTTC.

The chain links TRBV7-9 to TRBJ1-4; D is unclear. CDR1 and CDR2 (germline): SEHNR, FQNEAQ (reference sequence). The CDR3 extends over 18 amino acids. V gave up 0 bases and J gave up 8 bases, with 22 bases separating them. CDR3 sequence (DNA): TGTGCCAGCAGCTTAGCTTCGGCAGGCGGGCTTCTGGGGGAAAAACTGTTTTTT. Its translation: CASSLASAGGLLGEKLFF.

J is TRBJ1-2 and V is TRBV12-3 or TRBV12-4; weak D call: TRBD1 (6 bases). Trimming cost V 5 bases and J 4 bases, with 11 bases left between them. The CDR3 has 13 amino acids. The CDR3, as DNA: TGTGCCAGCAGTCAAGACAGGACCTATGGCTACACCTTC. Protein sequence: CASSQDRTYGYTF.

The rearrangement links TRBV3-1 (or the pseudogene TRBV3-2) to TRBJ2-6; 7 bases are shared with TRBD1. The ends lost 0 bases at V and 1 base at J; junction bases unmatched: 3. Germline loops: CDR1 LGHDT, CDR2 YNNKEL (reference sequence). CDR3 length equals 17 residues. The CDR3 DNA sequence: TGTGCCAGCAGCCAAGAGGTACAGGGGTCTGGGGCCAACGTCCTGACTTTC. Amino acids: CASSQEVQGSGANVLTF.

The gene calls are TRBV27 and TRBJ2-7, with 9 bases lining up with TRBD1. The CDR3 extends over 15 amino acids. V was clipped by 2 bases and J by 4 bases; unmatched bases: 6. Germline V gene lookup returns CDR1 MNHEY and CDR2 SMNVEV (reference sequence). Written as DNA, the CDR3 is TGTGCCAGCAGTTTAAAGGACAGGGGTGTGTACGAGCAGTACTTC. Its protein is CASSLKDRGVYEQYF.